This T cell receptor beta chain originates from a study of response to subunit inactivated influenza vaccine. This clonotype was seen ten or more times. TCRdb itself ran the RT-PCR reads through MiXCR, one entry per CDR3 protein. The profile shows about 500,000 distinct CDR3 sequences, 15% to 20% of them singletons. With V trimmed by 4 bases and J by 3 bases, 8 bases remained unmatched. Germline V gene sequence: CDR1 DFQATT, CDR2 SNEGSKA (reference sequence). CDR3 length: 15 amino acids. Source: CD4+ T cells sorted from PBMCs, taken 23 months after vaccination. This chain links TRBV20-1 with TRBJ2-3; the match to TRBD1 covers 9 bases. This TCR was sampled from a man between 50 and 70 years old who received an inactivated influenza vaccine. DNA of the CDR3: TGCAGTGCTACACAACGGGACAGGGTAACAGATACGCAGTATTTT. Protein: CSATQRDRVTDTQYF.